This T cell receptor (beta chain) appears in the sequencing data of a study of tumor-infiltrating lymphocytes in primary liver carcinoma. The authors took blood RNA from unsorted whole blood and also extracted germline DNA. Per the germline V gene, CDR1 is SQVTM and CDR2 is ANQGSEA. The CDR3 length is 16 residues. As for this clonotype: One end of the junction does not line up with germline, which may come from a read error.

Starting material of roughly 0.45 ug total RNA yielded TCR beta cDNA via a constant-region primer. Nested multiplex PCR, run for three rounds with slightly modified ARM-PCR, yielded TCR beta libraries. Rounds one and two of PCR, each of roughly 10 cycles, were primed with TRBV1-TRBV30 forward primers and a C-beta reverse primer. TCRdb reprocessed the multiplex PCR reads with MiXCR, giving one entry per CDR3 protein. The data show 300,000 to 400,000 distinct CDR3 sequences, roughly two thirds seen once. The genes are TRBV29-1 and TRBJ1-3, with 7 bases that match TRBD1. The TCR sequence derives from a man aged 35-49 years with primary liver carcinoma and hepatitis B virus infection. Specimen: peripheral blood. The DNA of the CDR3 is TGCAACGTTATTTTTGGCGGAACAGGGGTAGGAAACACCATATATTTT. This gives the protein CNVIFGGTGVGNTIYF. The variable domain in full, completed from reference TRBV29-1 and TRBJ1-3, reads SAVISQKPSRDICQRGTSLTIQCQVDSQVTMMFWYRQQPGQSLTLIATANQGSEATYESGFVIDKFPISRPNLTFSTLTVSNMSPEDSSIYLCNVIFGGTGVGNTIYFGEGSWLTVV.